This entry lists 8 T cell receptor beta chains sequenced from one sample in a study of T cell repertoires in cytomegalovirus infection (dated by TCRdb to about 2019). Their specific antigens are unknown. In the paper's terms, the treatment or condition label means: in vitro stimulation with specific CMV peptide epitopes to enrich CMV-specific T cells. The sequencer was an Illumina HiSeq 1500. TCRdb itself trimmed the public reads at Q25 with fastp, ran MiXCR and retained productive beta chains. Merged by CDR3 protein, the rows form single entries marked with the most common genes and DNA. The sample data list some 800,000 distinct CDR3 sequences, and 25% to 35% of these were observed just once. Of the sample, 13% is held by the ten largest clones. The source material was cultured CD8+ T cells from PBMCs, sampled from culture after CMV antigen stimulation. Every receptor here comes from a human donor in good health (CMV status not recorded). Some clones in this sample may be carry-over from other donors' samples.

This clonotype was counted only a few times. The chain recombines TRBV7-9 with TRBJ1-4; 7 positions match TRBD1. J gave up 1 base and V 5 bases, and 1 base lay outside the gene matches. From germline, CDR1 is SEHNR and CDR2 FQNEAQ (reference sequence). The CDR3 spans 14 residues. CDR3 region: CASSNRGTNEKLFF. The CDR3 DNA is TGTGCCAGCAGCAACAGGGGAACTAATGAAAAACTGTTTTTT.

The V gene is TRBV20-1, the J gene TRBJ2-6; TRBD1 aligns across 7 bases. The germline gives CDR1 DFQATT, CDR2 SNEGSKA (reference sequence). This CDR3 comprises 14 residues. Unmatched junction bases numbered 4, after V lost 4 bases and J lost 4 bases. CDR3 region: CSAKQGYGANVLTF. In DNA, the CDR3 is TGCAGTGCTAAACAGGGGTACGGGGCCAACGTCCTGACTTTC.

This clonotype was seen many times. J is TRBJ2-1 and V is TRBV11-2, with D perhaps matching TRBD2 (6 bases). The V and J ends lost 5 bases and 9 bases respectively, with 23 bases between them. CDR1 and CDR2 (germline): SGHAT, FQNNGV. This CDR3 has 16 residues. DNA of the CDR3: TGTGCCAGCAGCCCTCGAACGGGATTAGCAGCGGGTGAGCAGTTCTTC. Encoded protein: CASSPRTGLAAGEQFF.

This clonotype was picked up many times. The chain has TRBV12-3 or TRBV12-4 and TRBJ1-1; 8 bases align to TRBD1. V trimming: 4 bases; J trimming: 1 base; junction bases outside the gene matches: 2. CDR3 size: 14 residues. CDR3 sequence reads: CASSWTGRNTEAFF. In DNA form, the CDR3 reads TGTGCCAGCAGTTGGACAGGGCGGAACACTGAAGCTTTCTTT.

This clonotype was observed a few times. The rearrangement joins TRBV24-1 to TRBJ2-3; D unclear. The CDR3 runs to 11 residues. Per the germline V gene, CDR1 is KGHDR and CDR2 is SFDVKD. Trimming shortened V by 2 bases and J by 4 bases, and 0 bases separated the two germline ends. The CDR3 nucleotides read TGTGCCACCAGTGATTCAGATACGCAGTATTTT. Protein product: CATSDSDTQYF.

The J gene is TRBJ1-1, the V gene TRBV7-2; maybe TRBD1 (6 bases). Germline V gene data show CDR1 as SGHTA and CDR2 as FQGNSA. V shed 5 bases and J shed 7 bases, with 20 bases lying between them. The CDR3 sequence is 15 residues long. CDR3 sequence (DNA): TGTGCCAGCAGCGCCTTAAGTACAGGGTGGGATGAAGCTTTCTTT. It codes for CASSALSTGWDEAFF.

CDR3: CSARVPSGVLDTQYF. As DNA, the CDR3 is TGCAGTGCTAGAGTACCTAGCGGGGTCCTAGATACGCAGTATTTT. This chain joins TRBV20-1 and TRBJ2-3, with 9 bases identical to TRBD2. This CDR3 is built from 15 residues. Germline V gene lookup returns CDR1 DFQATT and CDR2 SNEGSKA (reference sequence). The V gene end was trimmed by 1 base and the J gene end by 5 bases; junction bases not matched to a gene: 7.

The rearrangement links TRBV29-1 to TRBJ2-2; D gene ambiguous. V was cut by 3 bases and J by 0 bases, with 8 bases left in between. CDR3 size: 14 residues. Germline V gene lookup returns CDR1 SQVTM and CDR2 ANQGSEA. The CDR3 coding sequence is TGCAGCGTTGAGTGGTCCTCGAACACCGGGGAGCTGTTTTTT. As protein: CSVEWSSNTGELFF.